These 19 T cell receptor beta chains were all obtained from the same sample, sequenced in a study of human T cells and chemical hapten exposure. Time point given: patch test 2, 6 weeks after DPC sensitization. Treatment defined: therapeutic diphenylcyclopropenone sensitization with weekly scalp DPC. A single record per CDR3 protein comes from TCRdb applying MiXCR to the RACE reads. The sample has about 400,000 distinct CDR3 sequences; about 6% are singletons. The specimen was whole blood, collected in connection with sensitization to the hapten diphenylcyclopropenone (DPC). These receptors originate from a woman aged 18-29 years with alopecia areata. Some clones in this sample may be carry-over from other donors' samples.

The CDR3 DNA is TGTGCCAGCAGCGTGAGGACAGGGGGCGATGAGCAGTTCTTC. It codes for CASSVRTGGDEQFF. The chain recombines TRBV9 with TRBJ2-1; the match to TRBD1 covers 11 bases. V was clipped by 2 bases and J by 8 bases; unmatched bases: 3. The CDR3 totals 14 residues. Germline assignment: CDR1 SGDLS and CDR2 YYNGEE.

This clonotype has a handful of counts. The J gene is TRBJ1-4, the V gene TRBV15; D remains unclear. CDR3 length equals 13 residues. V was cut by 9 bases and J by 7 bases, with 15 bases left in between. Germline CDR1 is LNHNV and CDR2 is YYDKDF (reference sequence). The CDR3 reads CATVGVIGEKLFF. In nucleotides, the CDR3 is TGTGCCACGGTCGGGGTAATTGGTGAAAAACTGTTTTTT.

This clonotype occurred a few times. DNA for the CDR3: TGCGCCAGCAGCTGGGGACAGGGAGCAAGTGAAAAACTGTTTTTT. As protein: CASSWGQGASEKLFF. The chain employs TRBV5-1 and TRBJ1-4; 9 bases align to TRBD1. Germline V gene data show CDR1 as SGHRS and CDR2 as YFSETQ. With 3 bases clipped from V and 7 bases from J, the junction kept 7 bases outside the gene matches. The CDR3 is made up of 15 amino acids.

This clonotype has only a few counts. The chain couples TRBV11-2 to TRBJ2-1, with D tentatively TRBD1 or TRBD2 (5 bases each). Trimming pared 6 bases from V and 4 bases from J, leaving 16 bases between. The CDR3 has 15 residues. Germline-derived CDR1 and CDR2 are SGHAT and FQNNGV. In nucleotides, the CDR3 is TGTGCCAGCAGAGCCCGGGACGGGCCATACAATGAGCAGTTCTTC. Its protein is CASRARDGPYNEQFF.

This clonotype was counted between two and nine times. This sequence joins TRBV6-2 or TRBV6-3 and TRBJ1-1, with D unresolved. From germline, CDR1 is MNHEY and CDR2 SVGEGT. Trimming cost V 3 bases and J 0 bases, with 5 bases left between them. The CDR3 contains 13 residues. CDR3 coding DNA: TGTGCCAGCAGTTATAATCTGAACACTGAAGCTTTCTTT. It yields the protein CASSYNLNTEAFF.

This clonotype was seen a handful of times. The rearrangement uses TRBV25-1 and TRBJ1-2; the D is unclear. With 2 bases removed from V and 4 bases from J, the gap between germline ends came to 8 bases. Germline assignment: CDR1 MGHDK and CDR2 SYGVNS. The CDR3 has 13 amino acids. CDR3 sequence: CASSEGVVYGYTF. The DNA for the CDR3 is TGTGCCAGCAGTGAAGGGGTAGTCTATGGCTACACCTTC.

This clonotype was detected many times. The V call is TRBV5-5, the J call TRBJ1-5; tentatively, D is TRBD1 (5 bases). CDR3 length equals 15 residues. The V and J ends lost 5 bases and 8 bases respectively, with 20 bases between them. Germline values: CDR1 SGHKS, CDR2 YYEKEE (reference sequence). CDR3 residues: CASSWTGLFYEPQHF. CDR3 nucleotides: TGTGCCAGCAGTTGGACGGGACTCTTTTATGAGCCCCAGCATTTT.

Ten or more counts support this clonotype. The chain is built from TRBV7-9 and TRBJ1-6, with no clear D. The CDR3 extends over 12 amino acids. CDR1 is SEHNR, CDR2 FQNEAQ, per germline (reference sequence). The V and J ends lost 1 base and 14 bases respectively, with 9 bases between them. The DNA of the CDR3 is TGTGCCAGCAGCTTAGGGGCAAAGGCCCTCCACTTT. Protein product: CASSLGAKALHF.

This clonotype turned up a few times. The V gene is TRBV4-3, the J gene TRBJ2-1; D remains unclear. Deletions cut 0 bases from V and 10 bases from J, with 10 bases between. The CDR3 totals 13 residues. Germline values: CDR1 LGHNA, CDR2 YSLEER. CDR3 residues: CASSQEVLREQFF. As DNA, the CDR3 is TGCGCCAGCAGCCAAGAGGTTTTGAGGGAGCAGTTCTTC.

The chain has TRBV7-9 and TRBJ1-1; D may be TRBD1 (6 bases). CDR3 length equals 14 residues. Germline V gene sequence: CDR1 SEHNR, CDR2 FQNEAQ (reference sequence). Trimming shortened V by 1 base and J by 3 bases, and 9 bases separated the two germline ends. The CDR3 sequence is CASSLVEGDTEAFF. CDR3 nucleotides: TGTGCCAGCAGCTTAGTTGAGGGGGACACTGAAGCTTTCTTT.

A few counts support this clonotype. The rearrangement joins TRBV7-2 to TRBJ2-3, with 15 bases that match TRBD2. This CDR3 comprises 19 residues. V trimming: 5 bases; J trimming: 0 bases; junction bases outside the gene matches: 9. Per the germline V gene, CDR1 is SGHTA and CDR2 is FQGNSA. The CDR3 region has the DNA TGTGCCAGCAGCCCGCCACCGGGACTAGCGGGGGGAAGCACAGATACGCAGTATTTT. Translating gives CASSPPPGLAGGSTDTQYF.

This clonotype was detected many times. The rearrangement links TRBV5-5 to TRBJ1-1, with D tentatively TRBD1 (5 bases). V lost 5 bases and J 9 bases, leaving 17 bases between the germline ends. The CDR3 consists of 13 residues. Germline loops: CDR1 SGHKS, CDR2 YYEKEE (reference sequence). The CDR3 sequence is CASSIDDSTKAFF. The DNA for the CDR3 is TGTGCCAGCAGTATCGACGACAGTACTAAAGCTTTCTTT.

Many counts were recorded for this clonotype. This sequence joins TRBV10-3 and TRBJ1-1; the D gene is possibly TRBD1 (5 bases). V shed 0 bases and J shed 2 bases, with 7 bases lying between them. In germline, CDR1 is ENHRY, CDR2 SYGVKD. The CDR3 contains 14 residues. The chain's CDR3 is CAISESGTNTEAFF. CDR3 DNA: TGTGCCATCAGTGAGTCAGGGACCAACACTGAAGCTTTCTTT.

This clonotype was found many times. The chain links TRBV28 to TRBJ1-4; 8 bases fit TRBD1. This CDR3 has 16 residues. Trimming at V came to 5 bases and at J to 7 bases, leaving 12 bases not matched to a gene. Germline values: CDR1 MDHEN, CDR2 SYDVKM. CDR3 nucleotide sequence: TGTGCCAGCAGTCTACTCTGGACAGGGTCCGGTGAAAAACTGTTTTTT. This sequence encodes CASSLLWTGSGEKLFF.

In its sample, this clonotype was seen many times. The chain joins TRBV5-1 to TRBJ2-7, with 12 bases identical to TRBD2. The length of the CDR3 is 15 residues. Germline V gene lookup returns CDR1 SGHRS and CDR2 YFSETQ. Losses at the gene ends were 3 bases for V and 5 bases for J; bases not matched to a gene: 6. The CDR3 loop reads CASSSGLAGMNEQYF. The CDR3 bases are TGCGCCAGCAGCTCCGGACTAGCGGGGATGAACGAGCAGTACTTC. Combining the CDR3 with reference TRBV5-1 and TRBJ2-7 gives the whole variable domain KAGVTQTPRYLIKTRGQQVTLSCSPISGHRSVSWYQQTPGQGLQFLFEYFSETQRNKGNFPGRFSGRQFSNSRSEMNVSTLELGDSALYLCASSSGLAGMNEQYFGPGTRLTVT.

V usage is TRBV7-2 and J usage is TRBJ1-3, with D possibly TRBD1 on 6 matching bases. This CDR3 contains 15 residues. Per germline, CDR1 SGHTA and CDR2 FQGNSA. V lost 0 bases to trimming and J lost 2 bases, with 8 bases between them. The CDR3 nucleotides read TGTGCCAGCAGCTTAGCAGGGGGAGCTGGAAACACCATATATTTT. It yields the protein CASSLAGGAGNTIYF.

This clonotype was seen repeatedly, ten times or more. The rearrangement links TRBV7-2 to TRBJ1-4; 9 positions agree with TRBD1. The V gene's germline CDR1 is SGHTA and CDR2 FQGNSA. This CDR3 is 16 amino acids long. V lost 7 bases and J lost 5; bases outside the gene matches: 11. The CDR3 bases are TGTGCCAGCACCCCTGCCACCGGGACAGGGAATGAAAAACTGTTTTTT. This sequence encodes CASTPATGTGNEKLFF.

The chain has TRBV9 and TRBJ2-7; weak D call: TRBD1 (6 bases). There are 14 residues in the CDR3. Trimming stripped 0 bases from V and 5 bases from J, with 12 bases between. CDR1 is SGDLS and CDR2 is YYNGEE in the germline V gene. The CDR3 nucleotides are TGTGCCAGCAGCGTAGGGCAGGGGTCGGACGAGCAGTACTTC. Translation gives CASSVGQGSDEQYF.

There are many counts of this clonotype. The chain recombines TRBV28 with TRBJ1-1; D is perhaps TRBD1 (5 bases). The CDR3 has 15 amino acids. Germline V gene data show CDR1 as MDHEN and CDR2 as SYDVKM. Trimming took off 10 bases at V and 5 bases at J, with 23 bases between the two ends. The CDR3 coding sequence is TGTGCCACTACATTGGGGGGAAGGGTGCGTACTGAAGCTTTCTTT. It is translated as CATTLGGRVRTEAFF.